These 30 T cell receptor beta chains originate from one sample sequenced in a study of blood T cell repertoires in COVID-19. Assay used: immunoSEQ multiplex PCR; TCRdb lists only in-frame clones, some missing. The sample holds about 40,000 clones, 88% seen once. The sequenced sample was peripheral blood. The receptor source for this set is a woman between 65 and 79 years old with acute or convalescent COVID-19.

The chain has TRBV19 and TRBJ1-4; 7 nucleotides align to TRBD1. V lost 8 bases, J lost 8 bases, and 8 bases stayed unmatched. The CDR3 length is 13 residues. The germline CDR1 and CDR2 sequences are LNHDA and SQIVND (reference sequence). The CDR3 bases are TGTGCCAGTCTTGGACAGGTTCGGGAAAAACTGTTTTTT. Translating it yields CASLGQVREKLFF.

The genes are TRBV3-1 (or the pseudogene TRBV3-2) and TRBJ2-1; 9 positions match TRBD1. CDR3 size: 15 residues. Germline V gene sequence: CDR1 LGHDT, CDR2 YNNKEL (reference sequence). J was trimmed by 10 bases and V by 2 bases; bases with no gene match: 9. The DNA of the CDR3 is TGTGCCAGCAGCCAAATCCCGGGACAGGGTAGCGAGCAGTTCTTC. The encoded protein is CASSQIPGQGSEQFF.

The chain joins TRBV7-9 to TRBJ1-2; D uncertain. The CDR3 is 14 residues long. Germline CDR1 SEHNR, CDR2 FQNEAQ (reference sequence). Trimming pared 1 base from V and 1 base from J, leaving 7 bases between. CDR3 loop: CASSLGQNNYGYTF. The CDR3 nucleotides read TGTGCCAGCAGCTTAGGGCAGAATAACTATGGCTACACCTTC. Drawing the rest from reference TRBV7-9 and TRBJ1-2, the complete variable domain is DTGVSQNPRHKITKRGQNVTFRCDPISEHNRLYWYRQTLGQGPEFLTYFQNEAQLEKSRLLSDRFSAERPKGSFSTLEIQRTEQGDSAMYLCASSLGQNNYGYTFGSGTRLTVV.

V usage is TRBV21-1 and J usage is TRBJ2-7; the table's D call TRBD1 went unverified against the DNA. TRBV21-1 is reported as a pseudogene. The CDR3 extends over 14 amino acids. CDR3 sequence reads: CASPAGQVSYEQYV. The CDR3 coding sequence is TGTGCCAGCCCCGCGGGACAGGTCTCCTACGAGCAGTACGTC.

The table lists this clone with a count of one. This rearrangement joins TRBV27 to TRBJ2-3, with D possibly TRBD1 on 6 matching bases. V was clipped by 11 bases and J by 3 bases, with 30 bases between them. The CDR3 extends over 18 amino acids. Germline CDR1 MNHEY, CDR2 SMNVEV (reference sequence). The CDR3 nucleotides are TGTGCCTGGCAAGTTTGTTGGAGAGGAGCCAGGGGTACAGATACGCAGTATTTT. As protein: CAWQVCWRGARGTDTQYF.

The rearrangement links TRBV30 to TRBJ1-5, with TRBD1 matching 7 bases. The germline V gene encodes CDR1 GTSNPN and CDR2 SVGIG (reference sequence). The junction had 11 bases not matched to a gene; V was cut back by 2 bases and J by 1 base. The CDR3 contains 17 residues. For the CDR3, the DNA is TGTGCCTGGAGTAACGACAGGGAAGGTAGGAGCAATCAGCCCCAGCATTTT. Amino acid sequence: CAWSNDREGRSNQPQHF.

The CDR3 sequence is CASRATSGSIYEQYV. The DNA for the CDR3 is TGTGCCAGCAGAGCTACTAGCGGGAGTATATACGAGCAGTACGTC. The chain is built from TRBV6-5 and TRBJ2-7; TRBD2 agrees at 11 bases. This CDR3 is 15 amino acids long. The germline CDR1 and CDR2 sequences are MNHEY and SVGAGI. V lost 6 bases to trimming and J lost 4 bases; unmatched junction nucleotides: 8.

V gene TRBV24-1 combines with J gene TRBJ2-2; 7 nucleotides agree with TRBD1. V was pared by 4 bases and J by 5 bases, with 6 bases of the junction left unmatched. The CDR3 is 15 amino acids. CDR1 is KGHDR, CDR2 SFDVKD, per germline. The CDR3 DNA follows: TGTGCCACCAGTGAGTCGACAGGGAGAACCGGGGAGCTGTTTTTT. It specifies CATSESTGRTGELFF.

V is TRBV5-1 and J is TRBJ1-5, with TRBD1 matching over 7 bases. After removal of 5 bases from V and 3 bases from J, the junction contained 8 bases not matched to a gene. CDR3 length: 15 amino acids. Germline CDR1 reads SGHRS; CDR2 reads YFSETQ. CDR3 bases: TGCGCCAGCAGTCCCGAGGGACAGATCAATCAGCCCCAGCATTTT. Its translation is CASSPEGQINQPQHF.

This chain uses TRBV6-5 with TRBJ2-1; TRBD2 matches 12 bases. CDR3 length: 15 residues. Germline V gene sequence: CDR1 MNHEY, CDR2 SVGAGI. The trim removed 7 bases at V and 7 bases at J, leaving 8 bases unmatched. CDR3 bases: TGTGCCAGCACGGATTTGACTAGCGGGAGTAATGAGCAGTTCTTC. This translates into CASTDLTSGSNEQFF.

The rearrangement links TRBV7-2 to TRBJ1-2; 10 nucleotides agree with TRBD1. From germline, CDR1 is SGHTA and CDR2 FQGNSA. This CDR3 region has 16 residues. Losses at the gene ends were 3 bases for V and 4 bases for J; bases not matched to a gene: 8. The CDR3 bases are TGTGCCAGCAGCTTCGTGACAGGGGGCGAGAGCTATGGCTACACCTTC. This encodes CASSFVTGGESYGYTF.

The chain carries TRBV9 and TRBJ1-6; D remains unclear. V was clipped by 3 bases and J by 5 bases, with 15 bases between them. This CDR3 contains 16 residues. Germline-derived CDR1 and CDR2 are SGDLS and YYNGEE. Here the CDR3 reads CASSALGNYNNSPLHF. DNA for the CDR3: TGTGCCAGCAGCGCCCTCGGAAACTATAATAATTCACCCCTCCACTTT.

The chain couples TRBV5-1 to TRBJ1-3; 10 bases agree with TRBD1. The J segment lost 4 bases and the V segment lost 4 bases, leaving 5 bases of the junction unmatched. The CDR3 runs 15 residues. CDR1 and CDR2 (germline): SGHRS, YFSETQ. The CDR3 coding sequence is TGCGCCAGCAGCCTCGGGACAGGGGCAGGAAACACCATATATTTT. Amino acid sequence: CASSLGTGAGNTIYF.

J is TRBJ1-4 and V is TRBV11-2; tentatively, D is TRBD1 (6 bases). This CDR3 has 15 residues. From germline, CDR1 is SGHAT and CDR2 FQNNGV. V gave up 8 bases and J gave up 5 bases, with 18 bases separating them. The CDR3 region is CASSPWGRENEKLFF. The CDR3, as DNA: TGTGCCAGCTCCCCCTGGGGGCGGGAGAATGAAAAACTGTTTTTT.

This clone came up a few times. The chain employs TRBV6-1 and TRBJ2-7; tentatively, D is TRBD1 (5 bases). V was trimmed by 2 bases and J by 0 bases, leaving 8 bases between them. Looked up from germline, CDR1 is MNHNS and CDR2 is SASEGT. CDR3 length equals 14 residues. The CDR3 DNA sequence: TGTGCCAGCAGTGAAACCCAGGGCTCCTACGAGCAGTACGTC. Its translation: CASSETQGSYEQYV.

V usage is TRBV11-3 and J usage is TRBJ2-7; D might be TRBD1 (6 bases). Trimming pared 2 bases from V and 4 bases from J, leaving 18 bases between. The CDR3 runs 16 residues. Germline values: CDR1 SGHNT, CDR2 YENEEA. The CDR3 sequence is CASSLYPPGHNYEQYV. CDR3 in DNA: TGTGCCAGCAGCTTATACCCACCGGGACATAATTACGAGCAGTACGTC.

This sequence joins TRBV6-2 or TRBV6-3 and TRBJ1-1, with TRBD1 matching over 7 bases. This CDR3 region has 16 residues. V dropped 2 bases and J dropped 3; count of bases not matched to a gene: 9. Germline lookup yields CDR1 MNHEY and CDR2 SVGEGT. The CDR3 here is CASSYGLHRGDTEAFF. CDR3 DNA: TGTGCCAGCAGTTACGGCCTTCACAGGGGTGACACTGAAGCTTTCTTT.

The rearrangement joins TRBV18 to TRBJ1-2; D is perhaps TRBD1 (5 bases). This CDR3 is built from 16 residues. The germline V gene has CDR1 KGHSH and CDR2 LQKENI. The V and J ends lost 2 bases and 7 bases respectively, with 20 bases between them. CDR3 DNA sequence: TGTGCCAGCTCACCAGAAGGACGGGGGGTTATCGGTGGCTACACCTTC. Protein product: CASSPEGRGVIGGYTF. Full variable domain (outside the CDR3, taken from reference TRBV18 and TRBJ1-2): NAGVMQNPRHLVRRRGQEARLRCSPMKGHSHVYWYRQLPEEGLKFMVYLQKENIIDESGMPKERFSAEFPKEGPSILRIQQVVRGDSAAYFCASSPEGRGVIGGYTFGSGTRLTVV.

The rearrangement uses TRBV24-1 and TRBJ2-1; D is unclear. The germline gives CDR1 KGHDR, CDR2 SFDVKD. This CDR3 is 11 amino acids long. V lost 6 bases to trimming and J lost 9 bases, with 8 bases between them. CDR3 sequence: CATSIASEQFF. DNA for the CDR3: TGTGCCACCAGTATAGCTTCTGAGCAGTTCTTC.

The chain recombines TRBV7-2 with TRBJ2-3; no clear D. Looked up from germline, CDR1 is SGHTA and CDR2 is FQGNSA. The CDR3 covers 14 residues. V was cut by 1 base and J by 6 bases, with 11 bases left in between. CDR3 region: CASSLDPGSDTQYF. The CDR3 nucleotides are TGTGCCAGCAGCTTAGATCCTGGCTCGGATACGCAGTATTTT.

The CDR3 sequence is CASSLEAGKNTGELFF. For the CDR3, the DNA is TGTGCCAGCAGCTTAGAAGCCGGGAAAAACACCGGGGAGCTGTTTTTT. The chain couples TRBV7-6 to TRBJ2-2; maybe TRBD2 (5 bases). Germline loops: CDR1 SGHVS, CDR2 FNYEAQ. V was pared by 1 base and J by 2 bases, with 11 bases between. This CDR3 region has 16 residues.

This CDR3 reads CAIRVLAGGLNEQFF. CDR3 coding DNA: TGTGCCATCAGGGTACTAGCGGGGGGGCTCAATGAGCAGTTCTTC. This rearrangement joins TRBV10-3 to TRBJ2-1, with 13 bases matching TRBD2. Trimming cost V 6 bases and J 6 bases; bases outside gene matches: 5. The CDR3 covers 15 residues. The germline gives CDR1 ENHRY, CDR2 SYGVKD.

CDR3 in amino acids: CASSIWAGGLQETQYF. The CDR3 DNA reads TGTGCCAGTAGTATCTGGGCGGGGGGGCTCCAAGAGACCCAGTACTTC. The chain combines TRBV19 with TRBJ2-5, with 9 positions matching TRBD2. V shed 3 bases and J 1 base; nucleotides not matched to a gene: 6. Germline CDR1 is LNHDA and CDR2 is SQIVND (reference sequence). The length of the CDR3 is 16 residues.

The chain employs TRBV19 and TRBJ1-6, with a tentative D call TRBD1 (5 bases). Trimming removed 7 bases from V and 9 bases from J, with 25 bases in between. CDR1 is LNHDA, CDR2 SQIVND, per germline (reference sequence). The CDR3 runs 17 residues. CDR3 protein: CASTPRGEGVFISPLHF. CDR3 nucleotide sequence: TGTGCCAGTACCCCCCGAGGGGAGGGAGTATTTATTTCACCCCTCCACTTT.

The V call is TRBV7-2, the J call TRBJ2-2, with 10 bases aligning to TRBD2. The germline gives CDR1 SGHTA, CDR2 FQGNSA. This CDR3 spans 15 amino acids. V was clipped by 5 bases and J by 7 bases; unmatched bases: 7. CDR3 in DNA: TGTGCCAGCAGCCCCACTAGCGGGAAGGGCGGGGAGCTGTTTTTT. Its translation: CASSPTSGKGGELFF.

The rearrangement uses TRBV5-1 and TRBJ1-2; 8 positions match TRBD1. The CDR3 runs 15 residues. V dropped 4 bases and J dropped 4; count of bases not matched to a gene: 9. The germline V gene encodes CDR1 SGHRS and CDR2 YFSETQ. CDR3 residues: CASSQDAGTGYGYTF. The CDR3 coding sequence is TGCGCCAGCAGCCAGGACGCCGGGACAGGCTATGGCTACACCTTC.

This sequence joins TRBV28 and TRBJ2-4, with 9 bases matching TRBD2. The CDR3 is made up of 15 amino acids. Germline-derived CDR1 and CDR2 are MDHEN and SYDVKM. Unmatched junction bases numbered 8, after V lost 3 bases and J lost 8 bases. CDR3 nucleotide sequence: TGTGCCAGCAGTTTGAGTAGCGGGAGTGGATACATTCAGTACTTC. It translates to CASSLSSGSGYIQYF.

This clone was counted once. V usage is TRBV3-1 (or the pseudogene TRBV3-2) and J usage is TRBJ2-1, with 7 positions matching TRBD2. Looked up from germline, CDR1 is LGHDT and CDR2 is YNNKEL (reference sequence). The CDR3 runs to 18 residues. Trimming cost V 5 bases and J 0 bases; bases outside gene matches: 13. CDR3 residues: CASSASTWGGSSYNEQFF. CDR3 bases: TGTGCCAGCAGCGCATCGACCTGGGGGGGAAGCTCCTACAATGAGCAGTTCTTC.

This chain joins TRBV2 and TRBJ1-2; 7 positions match TRBD1. Germline-derived CDR1 and CDR2 are SNHLY and FYNNEI. The J segment lost 2 bases and the V segment lost 5 bases, leaving 5 bases of the junction unmatched. There are 14 residues in the CDR3. The CDR3, as DNA: TGTGCCAGCAGTCAACAGGGGCCGAACTATGGCTACACCTTC. It is translated as CASSQQGPNYGYTF.

The rearrangement joins TRBV5-1 to TRBJ2-1; 7 nucleotides match TRBD2. From germline, CDR1 is SGHRS and CDR2 YFSETQ. Unmatched junction bases numbered 11, after V lost 0 bases and J lost 8 bases. The CDR3 has 16 amino acids. The CDR3: CASSLGLGEGWDEQFF. CDR3 nucleotide sequence: TGCGCCAGCAGCTTGGGACTAGGGGAGGGGTGGGATGAGCAGTTCTTC.